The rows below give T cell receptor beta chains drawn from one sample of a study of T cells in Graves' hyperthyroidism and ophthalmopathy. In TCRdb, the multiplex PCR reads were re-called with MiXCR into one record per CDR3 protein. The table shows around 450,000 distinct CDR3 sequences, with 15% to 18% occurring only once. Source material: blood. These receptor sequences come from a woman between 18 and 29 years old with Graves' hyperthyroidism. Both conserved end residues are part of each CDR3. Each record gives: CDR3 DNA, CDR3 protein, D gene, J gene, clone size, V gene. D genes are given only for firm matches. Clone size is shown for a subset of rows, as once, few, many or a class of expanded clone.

TGTGCCAGCAGTTTAAGCGCGAGGGTCCAGGGGGAGCAGTTCTTC	CASSLSARVQGEQFF	-	TRBJ2-1	many	TRBV12-3/TRBV12-4
TGCGCCAGCAGCTCGACTAGCCCGGGTCGGGATGAGCAGTTCTTC	CASSSTSPGRDEQFF	TRBD2	TRBJ2-1	many	TRBV5-1
TGTGCCAGTAGTACGACAGGGACTAATGAAAAACTGTTTTTT	CASSTTGTNEKLFF	TRBD1	TRBJ1-4	-	TRBV19
TGTGCCAGCACCCGGTCCGGGACTGGACCGTCCGATACGCAGTATTTT	CASTRSGTGPSDTQYF	-	TRBJ2-3	many	TRBV9
TGCAGTGCGGACAGCAACTATGGCTACACCTTC	CSADSNYGYTF	-	TRBJ1-2	-	TRBV20-1
TGTGCCAGCAGTTCCGACAGAGCAACTAATGAAAAACTGTTTTTT	CASSSDRATNEKLFF	-	TRBJ1-4	-	TRBV28
TGTGCCAGCAGTTTATCGACAGGAATGAACACTGAAGCTTTCTTT	CASSLSTGMNTEAFF	-	TRBJ1-1	many	TRBV27
TGTGCCAGCAGTCTAAGGATCTCCGCCTCTGGAAACACCATATATTTT	CASSLRISASGNTIYF	-	TRBJ1-3	many	TRBV12-3/TRBV12-4
TGTGCCACCGCCTACGGGGTCTCCACAGATACGCAGTATTTT	CATAYGVSTDTQYF	-	TRBJ2-3	many	TRBV10-3
TGTGCCAGCTCACCTTCGACTGTCCAAGAGACCCAGTACTTC	CASSPSTVQETQYF	-	TRBJ2-5	many	TRBV18
TGCGCCAGCAGCTTGCAGGGAATCGAGCAGTACTTC	CASSLQGIEQYF	-	TRBJ2-7	many	TRBV5-1
TGTGCCAGCAGTTTCGGATATGGCCCCTGGGAGACCCAGTACTTC	CASSFGYGPWETQYF	-	TRBJ2-5	many	TRBV6-1
TGCGCCAGCAGCTTCCGGAGGCCAGGGGGGCATTACACCTTC	CASSFRRPGGHYTF	TRBD1	TRBJ1-2	many	TRBV5-1
TGTGCTAGTGACTCCGGGACAGGGAGTCAGCCCCAGCATTTT	CASDSGTGSQPQHF	TRBD1	TRBJ1-5	many	TRBV12-5
TGTGCCAGCAGCTCACACCTGGGAGGGGGACAAGAGACCCAGTACTTC	CASSSHLGGGQETQYF	-	TRBJ2-5	many	TRBV7-2
TGTGCCAGCAGCGGGGCAGAAGATATCTATGGCTACACCTTC	CASSGAEDIYGYTF	-	TRBJ1-2	-	TRBV4-2
TGTGCCAGCAGTTTATCGACAGGGGCCAGTATTAACTATGGCTACACCTTC	CASSLSTGASINYGYTF	TRBD1	TRBJ1-2	many	TRBV27
TGTGCCAGCAGCCAAGCCGGGACAGGGTACAATGAGCAGTTCTTC	CASSQAGTGYNEQFF	TRBD1	TRBJ2-1	many	TRBV3-1
TGCGCCAGCAGCTTGGCCGGAGGACTCGAGCAGTACTTC	CASSLAGGLEQYF	-	TRBJ2-7	-	TRBV5-1
TGTGCCAGTAGTATAAGGGGACTAGCGGGAGGAGCAGATACGCAGTATTTT	CASSIRGLAGGADTQYF	TRBD2	TRBJ2-3	few	TRBV19
TGTGCCAGCAGCCAAGCCGGCCCGGCAGGGCCAGGGACTGAAGCTTTCTTT	CASSQAGPAGPGTEAFF	-	TRBJ1-1	-	TRBV3-1
TGCGCCAGCAGCCAATTGGAAAGGACCGGGGAGCTGTTTTTT	CASSQLERTGELFF	-	TRBJ2-2	-	TRBV4-1
TGTGCCACCAGTGATCCCGGACTAGCGCCCACCTCCTACAATGAGCAGTTCTTC	CATSDPGLAPTSYNEQFF	TRBD2	TRBJ2-1	-	TRBV24-1
TGCGCCAGCAGCTTGTCCGGAGGCAGCTATGGCTACACCTTC	CASSLSGGSYGYTF	-	TRBJ1-2	once	TRBV5-1
TGTGCCAGCAGCTTAGATACAGGGGGCAATGAGCAGTTCTTC	CASSLDTGGNEQFF	TRBD1	TRBJ2-1	many	TRBV7-3
TGTGCCAGCAGCTTAAGGGGATGGGGCACTGAAGCTTTCTTT	CASSLRGWGTEAFF	-	TRBJ1-1	many	TRBV7-3
TGTGCCAGTAGTACCTCACAAGATCTCATGCGAAGCTACACCTTC	CASSTSQDLMRSYTF	-	TRBJ1-2	few	TRBV19
TGTGCCTGGGGCCCCAGGGGGGAGACCCAGTACTTC	CAWGPRGETQYF	TRBD1	TRBJ2-5	many	TRBV30
TGCAGTGCCCTCATGTCCAATGAGCAGTTCTTC	CSALMSNEQFF	-	TRBJ2-1	many	TRBV20-1
TGTGCCAGCAGCTTAGCCCAGCGCGAAAAACTGTTTTTT	CASSLAQREKLFF	-	TRBJ1-4	many	TRBV7-8
TGCAGTGCTAGAGATAGGGATGTAAGCACAGATACGCAGTATTTT	CSARDRDVSTDTQYF	-	TRBJ2-3	many	TRBV20-1
TGCAGTGCTCCCGGACAGGCGGTTTCCTACAATGAGCAGTTCTTC	CSAPGQAVSYNEQFF	TRBD1	TRBJ2-1	many	TRBV20-1
TGTGCCAGCAGCCATGATTTGGGGGGGTCCTACAATGAGCAGTTCTTC	CASSHDLGGSYNEQFF	TRBD2	TRBJ2-1	-	TRBV4-2
TGTGCCAGTAGCGAAACAGGGGAACGAAACTATGGCTACACCTTC	CASSETGERNYGYTF	TRBD1	TRBJ1-2	many	TRBV19
TGTGCCAGCAGCTTAACGGGGTCCTCCGAGCAGTACTTC	CASSLTGSSEQYF	-	TRBJ2-7	many	TRBV7-3
TGTGCCAGCAGTGGGGGGATAGCCGGGGGCTATGAGCAGTTCTTC	CASSGGIAGGYEQFF	-	TRBJ2-1	many	TRBV2
TGTGCCAGCAGTACAGTTCAGGGTTTCGTGGAGACCCAGTACTTC	CASSTVQGFVETQYF	-	TRBJ2-5	many	TRBV6-2/TRBV6-3
TGTGCCTGGAGTCGCGGGAGATCCTACAATGAGCAGTTCTTC	CAWSRGRSYNEQFF	TRBD2	TRBJ2-1	few	TRBV30
TGCAGCGTTGACGGACAGGTCTCCTACAATGGGCAGTTCTTC	CSVDGQVSYNGQFF	TRBD1	TRBJ2-1	-	TRBV29-1
TGTGCCAGCAGTGACGACAGGGGAAACGACCGCGAAAAACTGTTTTTT	CASSDDRGNDREKLFF	TRBD1	TRBJ1-4	many	TRBV2
TGTGCCAGCAGTAATGAGGTGCTAGCGAAGGTCCCGCGGGGGGGAGCAGATACGCAGTATTTT	CASSNEVLAKVPRGGADTQYF	TRBD2	TRBJ2-3	many	TRBV2
TGTGCCAGCAGCTTGGGACACCTCATGAACACTGAAGCTTTCTTT	CASSLGHLMNTEAFF	-	TRBJ1-1	many	TRBV11-3
TGCAGCGTCGCTCTAGGCCGATCCACAGATACGCAGTATTTT	CSVALGRSTDTQYF	-	TRBJ2-3	-	TRBV29-1
TGTGCCAGCAGCCGTCACCGGCCCCCTGAAAAAGAGACCCAGTACTTC	CASSRHRPPEKETQYF	-	TRBJ2-5	many	TRBV7-3
TGTGCCAGCAGTTTATCCGAATCAGCAGGGGGTAGCTATGGCTACACCTTC	CASSLSESAGGSYGYTF	TRBD1	TRBJ1-2	many	TRBV28
TGCGCCAGCAGCTTGGATCCTCTCGGGACTGGTACAATGAAGCAGTTCTTC	CASSLDPLGTGTMKQFF	-	TRBJ2-1	few	TRBV5-1
TGTGCCAGCAGTTGGGCAGGGACGGGCCTCAATGAGCAGTTCTTC	CASSWAGTGLNEQFF	-	TRBJ2-1	many	TRBV27
TGCGCCAGCAGCTTGTCATGGGTTTTGACTAGCGGGGATGAGCAGTTCTTC	CASSLSWVLTSGDEQFF	TRBD2	TRBJ2-1	many	TRBV5-1
TGTGCCAGCAGCTTCGGGACAGGGGGCGCCGGTACTGAAGCTTTCTTT	CASSFGTGGAGTEAFF	TRBD1	TRBJ1-1	many	TRBV5-5
TGCGCCAGCAGCTCCGGGACTAGCGGGGGGGCCGATACGCAGTATTTT	CASSSGTSGGADTQYF	TRBD2	TRBJ2-3	-	TRBV5-1
TGTGCCAGCAGTCCCGGTTTGGGGCTGAACACTGAAGCTTTCTTT	CASSPGLGLNTEAFF	-	TRBJ1-1	many	TRBV27
TGTGCCATCAGTGAGTCGGGCAGGGCCACTGAAGCTTTCTTT	CAISESGRATEAFF	-	TRBJ1-1	many	TRBV10-3
TGTGCCAGCAGCCTTGGTATGGTGAGCTATGGCTACACCTTC	CASSLGMVSYGYTF	-	TRBJ1-2	many	TRBV3-1
TGTGCCAGCAACAGCGGGTCCCTCAGCACAGATACGCAGTATTTT	CASNSGSLSTDTQYF	-	TRBJ2-3	many	TRBV11-2
TGTGCCAGCAGTTACTCGGTCCTGGGCCCGGAGCAGTATTTT	CASSYSVLGPEQYF	-	TRBJ2-3	many	TRBV6-6
TGTGCCAGCAGTCCTTGGGACTCCACGGAGACCCAGTACTTC	CASSPWDSTETQYF	-	TRBJ2-5	many	TRBV6-1
TGCAGCGCCTGGTTAACTGGGTACGAGCAGTACTTC	CSAWLTGYEQYF	-	TRBJ2-7	many	TRBV29-1
TGTGCCAGCAGGCGGCCGGGGAGCGGCTACACCTTC	CASRRPGSGYTF	-	TRBJ1-2	many	TRBV11-3
TGTGCCAGCAGCCCGCTGTTGAACACCGGGGAGCTGTTTTTT	CASSPLLNTGELFF	-	TRBJ2-2	few	TRBV3-1
TGTGCCAGCAGCTTCACAGGGAGCCCCGGGGAGCTGTTTTTT	CASSFTGSPGELFF	-	TRBJ2-2	many	TRBV7-2